This TCR beta chain was sequenced during a study of vaccination and CD4 T cells after COVID-19. The overall study: Six males and four females, two of them Hispanic, were enrolled as convalescents. In culture, cells were exposed to overlapping spike peptides from SARS-CoV-2, HCoV-NL63, HCoV-OC43 and HCoV-229E. The study, taken as a whole, reports: Only post-vaccination samples contained a median approximately 84% of the reactive clones in convalescent patients.

Documented treatment: approximately 9-day PBMC culture with coronavirus spike peptide pools or control peptides (ViraFEST assay). The germline CDR1 and CDR2 sequences are MNHEY and SVGAGI. This CDR3 has 13 residues. The V and J ends lost 2 bases and 8 bases, in that order; junction bases with no gene match: 3. Note on this clonotype: Antigen: not known.

Sequenced with the Oncomine TCR Beta short-read assay was DNA taken from cultured CD4+ T cells. TCRdb reprocessed the PCR reads with MiXCR, giving one entry per CDR3 protein. The sample contains approximately 20,000 distinct CDR3 sequences, under 60% of which appear only once. The sequence derives from a human donor who had recovered from COVID-19. The rearrangement links TRBV6-5 to TRBJ1-2, with 9 bases fitting TRBD1. The specimen comprised CD4+ T cells from blood, cultured in vitro, sampled after SARS-CoV-2 vaccination. In nucleotides, the CDR3 is TGTGCCAGCAGTTACCAACAGGGGGCCGGCTACACCTTC. Translation: CASSYQQGAGYTF.